The rows below give T cell receptor beta chains drawn from one sample of a study of blood T cell repertoires in COVID-19. Some clones are missing from TCRdb's copy, which holds only in-frame ones; the method was immunoSEQ multiplex PCR. The sample consists of fewer than 350,000 clones, around nine tenths of them appearing once. Source material: peripheral blood. All receptors derive from a man between 35 and 55 years old with acute or convalescent COVID-19. Each CDR3 is given with its conserved first and last residue. D genes are given only for firm matches.

CDR3 DNA	CDR3 protein	V gene	J gene	D gene
TGTGCCAGCAGCCTTGTGGCGGGGGGAGAGACAGATACGCAGTATTTT	CASSLVAGGETDTQYF	TRBV7-3	TRBJ2-3	TRBD2
TGCGCCAGCAGCCAGGGACAGGGGAATAATTCACCCCTCCACTTT	CASSQGQGNNSPLHF	TRBV4-1	TRBJ1-6	TRBD1
TGTGCCAGTCCTAAAGGGGCGGGGGCGGTCGCAGATACGCAGTATTTT	CASPKGAGAVADTQYF	TRBV21-1	TRBJ2-3	NA
TGTGCCCGATTGGACACCGCCACTGAAGCTTTCTTT	CARLDTATEAFF	TRBV30	TRBJ1-1	NA
TGTGCCAGCAGCGCGGGACAGGGGAACGGGGCCAACGTCCTGACTTTC	CASSAGQGNGANVLTF	TRBV9	TRBJ2-6	TRBD1
TGCGCCAGCAGCCCGGTAGACTCGGTCCTTCCATACAATGAGCAGTTCTTC	CASSPVDSVLPYNEQFF	TRBV4-1	TRBJ2-1	NA
TGTGCCAGCAGCTTCGGGACTGGTAATGAGCAGTTCTTC	CASSFGTGNEQFF	TRBV7-2	TRBJ2-1	NA
TGCGCCAGCAGCGCCCAGGGACTAGCGGGGGGATACAATGAGCAGTTCTTC	CASSAQGLAGGYNEQFF	TRBV5-1	TRBJ2-1	TRBD2
TGTGCTAGTGGACAGCCCAGGGGATATGACAATGAGCAGTTCTTC	CASGQPRGYDNEQFF	TRBV12-5	TRBJ2-1	NA
TGCGCCAGCAGTAAAACCCACGGGGGTCCTAGCACAGATACGCAGTATTTT	CASSKTHGGPSTDTQYF	TRBV10-1	TRBJ2-3	NA
TGCGCCAGCAGCTTGACAGGGGATCTGAAGAATACGCAGTATTTT	CASSLTGDLKNTQYF	TRBV5-1	TRBJ2-3	TRBD1
TGTGCCAGCAGCATAAGGGACACAAGGGGCGAGCAGTACTTC	CASSIRDTRGEQYF	TRBV5-4	TRBJ2-7	NA
TGTGCCAGTAGTAGCGGGCCCTACAATGAGCAGTTCTTC	CASSSGPYNEQFF	TRBV19	TRBJ2-1	NA
TGTGCCAGCAGCTTAGGGGAGACAGGGTACGCTCAGCCCCAGCATTTT	CASSLGETGYAQPQHF	TRBV7-2	TRBJ1-5	TRBD1
TGTGCCAGTTTGGACAGGCTAACCTACGAGCAGTACTTC	CASLDRLTYEQYF	TRBV12-3/TRBV12-4	TRBJ2-7	TRBD1
TGTGCCAGCAGCTTAGTCGTTCTCACCGGGGAGCTGTTTTTT	CASSLVVLTGELFF	TRBV7-2	TRBJ2-2	NA
TGCGCCAGCAGCTTGGGACAGGGGAACTCACCCCTCCACTTT	CASSLGQGNSPLHF	TRBV5-1	TRBJ1-6	TRBD1
TGTGCCAGCAGTGAAGTGGTTATCAGGGTGGGAGCTTTCTTT	CASSEVVIRVGAFF	TRBV6-1	TRBJ1-1	NA
TGTGCCAGCAGCCAACCCGGGTATGAAAAACTGTTTTTT	CASSQPGYEKLFF	TRBV3-1/TRBV3-2	TRBJ1-4	NA
TGCGCCAGCAGCCCATCGCGGGGCGGGGATGGGATCGGGGATACGCAGTATTTT	CASSPSRGGDGIGDTQYF	TRBV4-1	TRBJ2-3	NA
TGTGCCAGCAGTGAATTTGGGGCCAGTTTCCCCTACGAGCAGTACTTC	CASSEFGASFPYEQYF	TRBV25-1	TRBJ2-7	NA
TGTGCCATCCGAACCTGGGGAGGCCCGAACACTGAAGCTTTCTTT	CAIRTWGGPNTEAFF	TRBV10-3	TRBJ1-1	NA
TGTGCCAGCAGCCCCGGACAGGGGAATAATTCACCCCTCCACTTT	CASSPGQGNNSPLHF	TRBV6-4	TRBJ1-6	TRBD1
TGTGCCAGCAGTTACTTCCGGAGCTCTGGAAACACCATATATTTT	CASSYFRSSGNTIYF	TRBV6-6	TRBJ1-3	NA
TGTGCCAGCATTCTGACAGGGTCGGACACCTTC	CASILTGSDTF	TRBV2	TRBJ1-2	TRBD1
TGTGCCAGCAGCGTAGGGACAGGATTTAATGAAAAACTGTTTTTT	CASSVGTGFNEKLFF	TRBV9	TRBJ1-4	TRBD1
TGTGCCATCAGTCCCAAGGACAGGGGGCCAACTGAAGCTTTCTTT	CAISPKDRGPTEAFF	TRBV10-3	TRBJ1-1	TRBD1
TGCGCCAGCAGCTCCACAGGGGGCCCCTACAATGAGCAGTTCTTC	CASSSTGGPYNEQFF	TRBV5-1	TRBJ2-1	TRBD1
TGTGCTAGTGGTTCCGGACAGGCGAAGTGGAACACTGAAGCTTTCTTT	CASGSGQAKWNTEAFF	TRBV12-5	TRBJ1-1	TRBD1
TGTGCCAGCAGTTCCCCCGGACAGGGGGTCGGGGCCAACGTCCTGACTTTC	CASSSPGQGVGANVLTF	TRBV6-2/TRBV6-3	TRBJ2-6	TRBD1
TGTGCCAGTAGTATAGTGACAGGGAGCCATGGCTACACCTTC	CASSIVTGSHGYTF	TRBV19	TRBJ1-2	TRBD1
TGCGCCAGCAGCCATAGCGGGGGGACCCAAGAGACCCAGTACTTC	CASSHSGGTQETQYF	TRBV5-1	TRBJ2-5	TRBD2
TGTGCCAGCAGCCCGACCCGGGGTAGCGGGGGCACAGATACGCAGTATTTT	CASSPTRGSGGTDTQYF	TRBV4-2	TRBJ2-3	TRBD2
TGTGCCAGCTCACATAAGCGCACAGATACGCAGTATTTT	CASSHKRTDTQYF	TRBV18	TRBJ2-3	NA
TGTGCCACCAGTGGGTCCGGCAGGGGTTACACTGAAGCTTTCTTT	CATSGSGRGYTEAFF	TRBV24-1	TRBJ1-1	NA
TGTGCCAGCAGTGTTACCGGGACTGAGAACACTGAAGCTTTCTTT	CASSVTGTENTEAFF	TRBV2	TRBJ1-1	NA
TGTGCCAGCAGCTTAGGACCAACTTGGGACTTTACCTCCGGGGAGCTGTTTTTT	CASSLGPTWDFTSGELFF	TRBV11-2	TRBJ2-2	NA
TGCGCCAGCAGCCAAGATTCTACGGGGTATACGCAGTATTTT	CASSQDSTGYTQYF	TRBV4-1	TRBJ2-3	NA
TGCGCCAGCAGCTTGGTAGTGAACACAGATACGCAGTATTTT	CASSLVVNTDTQYF	TRBV5-1	TRBJ2-3	NA
TGTGCCAGCAGCGCTAGCGATTGGGCCGGGGAGCTGTTTTTT	CASSASDWAGELFF	TRBV6-5	TRBJ2-2	NA